The 24 T cell receptor beta chains below were found in one sample sequenced in a study of a mutant IDH1 vaccine in newly diagnosed glioma. Assay: immunoSEQ multiplex PCR; the TCRdb copy retains only in-frame clones and omits some. The data show some 90,000 clones, almost 85% seen once. Sample time point: baseline, week 1 (first vaccination visit). Treatment reported: pre-vaccination baseline after standard-of-care therapy. The material was PBMCs, obtained from a glioma patient treated with radiotherapy, temozolomide or both. Receptors were obtained from a man between 35 and 55 years old with glioma. Some clones in this sample may be carry-over from other donors' samples.

The chain uses TRBV5-8 and TRBJ1-4; TRBD1 aligns across 8 bases. Per germline, CDR1 SGHTS and CDR2 YDEGEE. This CDR3 is 14 amino acids long. With 2 bases clipped from V and 10 bases from J, the junction kept 7 bases outside the gene matches. The CDR3 coding sequence is TGTGCCAGCAGCTTCCGGACAGGGAAGTTAAAACTGTTTTTT. Amino acid sequence: CASSFRTGKLKLFF.

This chain connects TRBV6-1 to TRBJ1-6, with D unresolved. Between the trimmed V and J ends, which lost 4 bases and 0 bases, there was a span of 10 bases. This CDR3 is 16 amino acids long. Germline V lookup: CDR1 MNHNS, CDR2 SASEGT. CDR3 in amino acids: CASSGGGSSYNSPLHF. CDR3 nucleotide sequence: TGTGCCAGCAGTGGGGGTGGGAGCTCCTATAATTCACCCCTCCACTTT.

The chain recombines TRBV29-1 with TRBJ2-5; D might be TRBD1 (5 bases). CDR1 is SQVTM and CDR2 is ANQGSEA in the germline V gene. V was trimmed by 6 bases and J by 3 bases, leaving 20 bases between them. This CDR3 is built from 15 residues. CDR3: CSVTTGIRREETQYF. The DNA for the CDR3 is TGCAGCGTCACAACAGGTATCCGCCGAGAAGAGACCCAGTACTTC.

The chain couples TRBV19 to TRBJ2-7; weak D call: TRBD1 (6 bases). V lost 4 bases and J lost 2, with 15 bases in between. This CDR3 has 15 amino acids. Per the germline V gene, CDR1 is LNHDA and CDR2 is SQIVND (reference sequence). Written as DNA, the CDR3 is TGTGCCAGTAGTACCTCCCCCACAGGGACCTACGAGCAGTACTTC. This translates into CASSTSPTGTYEQYF. The whole variable domain, remainder taken from reference TRBV19 and TRBJ2-7, is DGGITQSPKYLFRKEGQNVTLSCEQNLNHDAMYWYRQDPGQGLRLIYYSQIVNDFQKGDIAEGYSVSREKKESFPLTVTSAQKNPTAFYLCASSTSPTGTYEQYFGPGTRLTVT.

The rearrangement joins TRBV29-1 to TRBJ2-7; TRBD2 aligns across 7 bases. CDR1 and CDR2 (germline): SQVTM, ANQGSEA. J lost 4 bases, V lost 4 bases, and 7 bases had no gene match. The CDR3 is 13 amino acids. The CDR3 loop is CSVGSTAGYEQYF. The DNA for the CDR3 is TGCAGCGTTGGATCGACAGCGGGGTACGAGCAGTACTTC.

This chain links TRBV4-1 with TRBJ1-5; maybe TRBD1 (6 bases). In germline, CDR1 is MGHRA, CDR2 YSYEKL. The CDR3 length is 15 residues. V lost 4 bases and J 6 bases, leaving 16 bases between the germline ends. The CDR3, as DNA: TGCGCCAGCAGCCCGCAACATACAGGGTCTCAGCCCCAGCATTTT. Translation gives CASSPQHTGSQPQHF.

The DNA for the CDR3 is TGTGCCACCTCATCCTGGGAAGACTCCTACGAGCAGTACTTC. It specifies CATSSWEDSYEQYF. V gene TRBV19 combines with J gene TRBJ2-7; D is unclear. The CDR3 covers 14 residues. V lost 10 bases to trimming and J lost 0 bases, with 16 bases between them. CDR1 and CDR2 from the germline V gene are LNHDA and SQIVND (reference sequence). The whole variable domain, remainder taken from reference TRBV19 and TRBJ2-7, is DGGITQSPKYLFRKEGQNVTLSCEQNLNHDAMYWYRQDPGQGLRLIYYSQIVNDFQKGDIAEGYSVSREKKESFPLTVTSAQKNPTAFYLCATSSWEDSYEQYFGPGTRLTVT.

The rearrangement joins TRBV7-9 to TRBJ1-1; D is unclear. Germline V CDR1 and CDR2: SEHNR, FQNEAQ (reference sequence). The V end was cut by 5 bases, the J end by 4 bases, with 17 bases between. The CDR3 covers 15 residues. CDR3 sequence: CASSPPSGLSTEAFF. CDR3 coding DNA: TGTGCCAGCAGCCCCCCTTCTGGGCTTAGCACTGAAGCTTTCTTT.

V usage is TRBV7-2 and J usage is TRBJ1-4; D not certain. This CDR3 is 14 amino acids long. The germline CDR1 and CDR2 sequences are SGHTA and FQGNSA. Trimming removed 2 bases at V and 0 bases at J, with 4 bases between. This CDR3 is CASSLIATNEKLFF. DNA of the CDR3: TGTGCCAGCAGCTTAATAGCAACTAATGAAAAACTGTTTTTT.

The J gene is TRBJ1-1, the V gene TRBV14, with a weak D call TRBD1 (5 bases). This CDR3 is built from 13 residues. The V end was cut by 5 bases, the J end by 1 base, with 8 bases between. The germline V gene encodes CDR1 SGHDN and CDR2 FVKESK. The CDR3 reads CASSYQGNTEAFF. The CDR3 DNA reads TGTGCCAGCAGCTATCAGGGGAACACTGAAGCTTTCTTT.

This rearrangement joins TRBV27 to TRBJ2-7; 7 bases match TRBD2. This CDR3 comprises 15 residues. CDR1 and CDR2 from the germline V gene are MNHEY and SMNVEV (reference sequence). The ends lost 7 bases at V and 2 bases at J; junction bases unmatched: 11. CDR3 sequence reads: CASIKWEGGTYEQYF. DNA for the CDR3: TGTGCCAGCATCAAATGGGAGGGAGGCACCTACGAGCAGTACTTC.

The rearrangement joins TRBV29-1 to TRBJ2-1; D is uncertain. Trimming took 5 bases from V and 6 from J, leaving 8 bases between them. The CDR3 is made up of 11 amino acids. CDR1 is SQVTM and CDR2 is ANQGSEA in the germline V gene. DNA of the CDR3: TGCAGCGTTAAGTACTCCAATGAGCAGTTCTTC. Its protein is CSVKYSNEQFF.

The chain carries TRBV7-8 and TRBJ1-6; 8 nucleotides match TRBD1. With V trimmed by 4 bases and J by 6 bases, 2 bases remained unmatched. Germline assignment: CDR1 SGHVS and CDR2 FQNEAQ. The CDR3 covers 14 residues. CDR3 DNA: TGTGCCAGCAGCTCGGACAGGGCTAATTCACCCCTCCACTTT. Amino acids: CASSSDRANSPLHF.

The genes are TRBV7-9 and TRBJ2-7, with D perhaps TRBD1 or TRBD2 (5 bases each). V was clipped by 0 bases and J by 9 bases, with 15 bases between them. CDR1 and CDR2 from the germline V gene are SEHNR and FQNEAQ (reference sequence). This CDR3 spans 14 amino acids. The CDR3 DNA follows: TGTGCCAGCAGCTTAGCCGGGACGGGCGCAGCGCAGTACTTC. Translated, it gives CASSLAGTGAAQYF.

This rearrangement joins TRBV5-4 to TRBJ2-1, with unresolved D. In germline, CDR1 is SGHNT, CDR2 YYREEE (reference sequence). The V end lost 1 base, the J end lost 7 bases, and 12 bases lay between the germline ends. This CDR3 has 14 residues. The CDR3 here is CASSLIRNENEQFF. CDR3 DNA sequence: TGTGCCAGCAGCTTGATAAGGAATGAGAATGAGCAGTTCTTC.

V and J are TRBV29-1 and TRBJ2-1, with D hard to call. This CDR3 has 11 amino acids. Trimming left V 6 bases short and J 6 bases short, with 9 bases between. CDR1 is SQVTM, CDR2 ANQGSEA, per germline. The CDR3 region is CSVEQINEQFF. CDR3 sequence (DNA): TGCAGCGTGGAACAGATCAATGAGCAGTTCTTC.

This rearrangement joins TRBV30 to TRBJ2-2; D ambiguous. This CDR3 has 14 amino acids. The V and J ends lost 1 base and 5 bases respectively, with 11 bases between them. Germline V lookup: CDR1 GTSNPN, CDR2 SVGIG (reference sequence). The CDR3 DNA reads as TGTGCCTGGAGTGGAGTCCCCGGAACCGGGGAGCTGTTTTTT. Protein sequence: CAWSGVPGTGELFF.

This clone was detected only a few times. The rearrangement uses TRBV6-5 and TRBJ1-1, with no clear D. CDR3 size: 12 residues. The V gene lost 6 bases and the J gene lost 0 bases, with 5 bases spanning the gap. The germline V gene has CDR1 MNHEY and CDR2 SVGAGI. The CDR3 is CASRQMNTEAFF. The CDR3 DNA sequence: TGTGCCAGCAGGCAGATGAACACTGAAGCTTTCTTT.

The chain uses TRBV2 and TRBJ1-2; tentative D call: TRBD1 (5 bases). Germline-derived CDR1 and CDR2 are SNHLY and FYNNEI. V gave up 4 bases and J gave up 5 bases, with 11 bases separating them. The CDR3 loop spans 13 amino acids. CDR3: CASSGGGRYGYTF. In nucleotides, the CDR3 is TGTGCCAGCAGTGGGGGGGGTCGGTATGGCTACACCTTC.

The chain recombines TRBV4-1 with TRBJ1-3; D is unclear. Trimming took off 1 base at V and 1 base at J, with 11 bases between the two ends. The length of the CDR3 is 16 residues. Germline loops: CDR1 MGHRA, CDR2 YSYEKL. In DNA form, the CDR3 reads TGCGCCAGCAGCCAAGCTGGGCGCGGATCTGGAAACACCATATATTTT. Protein: CASSQAGRGSGNTIYF.

The rearrangement links TRBV5-6 to TRBJ1-2; tentative D call: TRBD1 (6 bases). Trimming took off 0 bases at V and 4 bases at J, with 7 bases between the two ends. CDR3 length equals 13 residues. Germline assignment: CDR1 SGHDT and CDR2 YYEEEE. CDR3 sequence (DNA): TGTGCCAGCAGCTTGGAGGGGGTCTATGGCTACACCTTC. Encoded protein: CASSLEGVYGYTF.

The chain carries TRBV6-5 and TRBJ1-5; TRBD1 agrees at 9 bases. The CDR3 runs to 14 residues. Trimming took 6 bases from V and 3 from J; bases not matched to a gene: 3. From germline, CDR1 is MNHEY and CDR2 SVGAGI. CDR3 protein: CASRRTGVNQPQHF. The CDR3 DNA reads TGTGCCAGCAGAAGGACAGGGGTCAATCAGCCCCAGCATTTT.

This clone was detected only a few times. This chain joins TRBV4-2 and TRBJ2-7; TRBD1 aligns across 10 bases. The germline V gene encodes CDR1 LGHNA and CDR2 YNFKEQ. This CDR3 region has 17 residues. V gave up 4 bases and J gave up 4 bases; unmatched junction bases: 13. The CDR3 sequence: CASSRPERQGARYEQYF. The CDR3 bases are TGTGCCAGCAGCCGACCAGAACGACAGGGGGCAAGGTACGAGCAGTACTTC.

The chain combines TRBV29-1 with TRBJ1-2; 10 bases fit TRBD1. J lost 2 bases, V lost 2 bases, and 8 bases had no gene match. The CDR3 is made up of 16 amino acids. The germline V gene encodes CDR1 SQVTM and CDR2 ANQGSEA. This CDR3 reads CSVESNPGQGNYGYTF. The DNA of the CDR3 is TGCAGCGTTGAATCAAACCCGGGACAGGGGAACTATGGCTACACCTTC.